The 10 T cell receptor beta chains below all came from one sample that was sequenced in a study of early T cells in non-severe SARS-CoV-2 infection. TCRdb itself ran the 5' RACE reads through MiXCR, one entry per CDR3 protein. The sample records 70,000 or so distinct CDR3 sequences, approximately 10% being singletons. Material for sequencing was whole blood. The receptor set was obtained from an adult who was a healthcare worker with PCR-confirmed SARS-CoV-2 infection or an uninfected control (not recorded which).

The V and J genes are TRBV9 and TRBJ2-2; 8 bases fit TRBD2. The junction had 4 bases not matched to a gene; V was cut back by 3 bases and J by 3 bases. CDR1 is SGDLS and CDR2 is YYNGEE in the germline V gene. The CDR3 totals 15 residues. The CDR3 spells CASSATSGYTGELFF. The CDR3 region has the DNA TGTGCCAGCAGCGCCACTAGCGGTTACACCGGGGAGCTGTTTTTT.

This clonotype has at least ten counts. The chain recombines TRBV7-9 with TRBJ2-1; 7 bases are a match to TRBD1. J lost 0 bases, V lost 4 bases, and 6 bases had no gene match. In germline, CDR1 is SEHNR, CDR2 FQNEAQ (reference sequence). The CDR3 is 16 amino acids. CDR3 coding DNA: TGTGCCAGCAGCTCCCAGGGGGTTGCCTCCTACAATGAGCAGTTCTTC. This translates into CASSSQGVASYNEQFF.

This clonotype occurred a few times. CDR3 sequence (DNA): TGTGCCAGCAGTGTCGGGGCAAACACTGAAGCTTTCTTT. Translation: CASSVGANTEAFF. V gene TRBV27 combines with J gene TRBJ1-1; tentatively, D is TRBD1 (5 bases). Trimming removed 5 bases at V and 2 bases at J, with 9 bases between. Germline-derived CDR1 and CDR2 are MNHEY and SMNVEV (reference sequence). The CDR3 has 13 residues.

This clonotype was seen more than once but under ten times. The V gene is TRBV6-2 or TRBV6-3, the J gene TRBJ2-7, with unresolved D. Trimming shortened V by 6 bases and J by 0 bases, and 6 bases separated the two germline ends. CDR3 length: 12 residues. CDR1 and CDR2 from the germline V gene are MNHEY and SVGEGT. CDR3 bases: TGTGCCAGCAGCTTGCACTCCTACGAGCAGTACTTC. Its translation: CASSLHSYEQYF.

CDR3 nucleotides: TGTGCCAGCAGCAGGTCTCAGGGGGCGGATGAAAAACTGTTTTTT. Translated: CASSRSQGADEKLFF. The rearrangement uses TRBV14 and TRBJ1-4; 8 bases agree with TRBD1. The CDR3 runs to 15 residues. Per germline, CDR1 SGHDN and CDR2 FVKESK. V lost 5 bases and J lost 6; bases outside the gene matches: 8.

This clonotype has only a few counts. The J gene is TRBJ2-1, the V gene TRBV5-8; 8 bases are shared with TRBD2. Germline CDR1 reads SGHTS; CDR2 reads YDEGEE. The CDR3 covers 15 residues. Unmatched junction bases numbered 9, after V lost 2 bases and J lost 8 bases. The CDR3 DNA sequence: TGTGCCAGCAGCTTCCTTAGCGGGGAGGGCGATGAGCAGTTCTTC. It codes for CASSFLSGEGDEQFF.

The table lists this clonotype with a few counts. Written as DNA, the CDR3 is TGTGCCAGCAGTTACGTCGGGACAGCCTCCTACGAGCAGTACTTC. As protein: CASSYVGTASYEQYF. The V call is TRBV6-5, the J call TRBJ2-7, with 7 positions matching TRBD1. This CDR3 region has 15 residues. J was trimmed by 0 bases and V by 2 bases; bases with no gene match: 4. Germline V CDR1 and CDR2: MNHEY, SVGAGI.

This clonotype was recorded a few times. The genes are TRBV19 and TRBJ2-4; D possibly corresponds to TRBD2 (6 bases). Germline V gene sequence: CDR1 LNHDA, CDR2 SQIVND (reference sequence). The CDR3 runs to 15 residues. V dropped 6 bases and J dropped 0 bases, with 12 bases sitting between them. This CDR3 is CASREAGKAKNIQYF. The CDR3 DNA is TGTGCCAGTAGAGAAGCGGGCAAAGCCAAAAACATTCAGTACTTC.

This clonotype was found many times. The V and J genes are TRBV18 and TRBJ2-1; D is unclear. Looked up from germline, CDR1 is KGHSH and CDR2 is LQKENI. V lost 6 bases and J 9 bases, leaving 24 bases between the germline ends. The length of the CDR3 is 16 residues. The CDR3 here is CASSPPLAIERSEQFF. CDR3 sequence (DNA): TGTGCCAGCTCCCCGCCGCTCGCGATAGAGAGGAGTGAGCAGTTCTTC.

DNA of the CDR3: TGTGCCAGCAGTCCCCGGTTGAGGGGAGGGAAGACAGATACGCAGTATTTT. Translation gives CASSPRLRGGKTDTQYF. The chain links TRBV27 to TRBJ2-3, with TRBD2 matching 7 bases. The CDR3 spans 17 residues. Germline values: CDR1 MNHEY, CDR2 SMNVEV (reference sequence). Losses at the gene ends were 5 bases for V and 3 bases for J; bases not matched to a gene: 14.